This T cell receptor (beta chain) emerged from a study of blood T cell repertoires in COVID-19. At the level of the study: The samples span acute and convalescent COVID-19 from the United States, Italy and Spain. Sources were T cells, B-cell-depleted T cells, or PBMCs; the material itself was cDNA or gDNA.

Some clones are missing from TCRdb's copy, which holds only in-frame ones; the method was immunoSEQ multiplex PCR. The table records 100,000 to 150,000 clones, over 70% of them present only once. CDR1 and CDR2 from the germline V gene are LNHNV and YYDKDF (reference sequence). CDR3 length: 15 amino acids. Losses at the gene ends were 3 bases for V and 4 bases for J; bases not matched to a gene: 8. This chain joins TRBV15 and TRBJ2-7, with 8 bases aligning to TRBD2. This receptor was obtained from a woman aged 50 to 65 with acute or convalescent COVID-19. Sequenced material: peripheral blood. The CDR3 region has the DNA TGTGCCACCAGCAGGCGACTAGCGTTGTCGTACGAGCAGTACTTC. As protein: CATSRRLALSYEQYF.